This T cell receptor beta chain was recovered during a study of T cells expressing NK-cell markers. Overall study: Sorted CD3+CD56+NKG2C+, CD3+CD56+NKG2C- and CD3+CD56-NKG2C+ T-cell subsets were beta-chain profiled.

CDR1 and CDR2 from the germline V gene are MNHNY and SVGAGI (reference sequence). The CDR3 has 13 residues. Production of TCR beta cDNA relied on 5'RACE template switching with UMIs. Following a re-call of the 5' RACE reads, TCRdb has one entry per CDR3 protein and lacks DNA. Its clone listing holds more than 400,000 distinct CDR3 sequences. The clonotype comes from a woman aged 18 to 75 in good health. The J gene is TRBJ1-3, the V gene TRBV6-6; with no DNA, the TCRdb D assignment of TRBD1 cannot be verified. Sequencing input: blood T cells: a sorted CD56 or NKG2C T cell subset, CD4+ or CD8+ T cells, or bulk PBMC T cells (not recorded which). The CDR3 protein is CASRQGAGNTIYF.